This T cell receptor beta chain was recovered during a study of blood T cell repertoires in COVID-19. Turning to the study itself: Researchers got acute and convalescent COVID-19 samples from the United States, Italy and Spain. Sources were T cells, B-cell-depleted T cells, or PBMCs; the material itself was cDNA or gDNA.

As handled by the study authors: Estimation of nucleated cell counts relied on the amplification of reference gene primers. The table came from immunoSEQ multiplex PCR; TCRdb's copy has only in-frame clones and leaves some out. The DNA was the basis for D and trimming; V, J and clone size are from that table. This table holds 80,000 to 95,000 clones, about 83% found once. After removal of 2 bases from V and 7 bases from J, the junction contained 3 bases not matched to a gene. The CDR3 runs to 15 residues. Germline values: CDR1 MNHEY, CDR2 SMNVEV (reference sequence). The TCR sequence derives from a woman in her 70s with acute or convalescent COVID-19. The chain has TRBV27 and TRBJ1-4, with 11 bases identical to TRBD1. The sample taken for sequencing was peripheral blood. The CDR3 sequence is CASSLAGTGGEKLFF. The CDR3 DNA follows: TGTGCCAGCAGTTTAGCCGGGACAGGGGGTGAAAAACTGTTTTTT.